This T cell receptor (beta chain) was recovered during a study of regulatory T cells in long-lasting Graves disease. This clonotype was seen many times. For TCR beta, libraries came from iRepertoire HTBI primers and Arm-PCR of CDR3 regions. Each CDR3 protein is one row after TCRdb ran MiXCR on the multiplex PCR reads. The sample includes 400,000 to 650,000 distinct CDR3 sequences, about 15% of them seen just once. Time point in this sample: newly diagnosed GD, antithyroid drugs for less than 3 months. PBMCs were the source of the RNA used for TCR sequencing. This CDR3 spans 13 amino acids. Germline V CDR1 and CDR2: MNHNS, SASEGT. Trimming left V 7 bases short and J 7 bases short, with 16 bases between. These records were also assigned to another study, of T cells in Graves' hyperthyroidism and ophthalmopathy.

V gene TRBV6-1 combines with J gene TRBJ2-5; D is unclear. This clonotype originated in a woman aged 35 to 60 with Graves disease. Sequences were derived from peripheral blood mononuclear cells (PBMCs), sampled at new diagnosis, from a patient treated with antithyroid drugs. Written as DNA, the CDR3 is TGTGCCAGCATGTGGATGGGTTATGGGACCCAGTACTTC. Translated: CASMWMGYGTQYF.